Presented here are 18 T cell receptor beta chains from one specimen sequenced in a study of blood T cell repertoires in COVID-19. TCRdb's table, derived via immunoSEQ multiplex PCR, lists solely in-frame clones and lacks some. In the table there are around 93,000 clones, around 80% of which are singletons. Source material: peripheral blood. The receptors stem from a man aged 80 or over with acute or convalescent COVID-19.

The chain carries TRBV7-8 and TRBJ2-5; D may be TRBD2 (5 bases). Between the trimmed V and J ends, which lost 1 base and 5 bases, there was a span of 14 bases. CDR3 size: 15 residues. Germline-derived CDR1 and CDR2 are SGHVS and FQNEAQ. The CDR3 loop is CASSLVETRGETQYF. The CDR3 DNA follows: TGTGCCAGCAGCTTAGTGGAGACCCGAGGGGAGACCCAGTACTTC.

Remarks on this clone: Other DNA sequences in this sample translate to the same CDR3. V usage is TRBV7-2 and J usage is TRBJ2-1; 7 bases match TRBD2. There are 14 residues in the CDR3. V dropped 5 bases and J dropped 4; count of bases not matched to a gene: 5. CDR1 SGHTA and CDR2 FQGNSA come from the germline V gene. CDR3 in amino acids: CASSSGVRYNEQFF. The DNA for the CDR3 is TGTGCCAGCAGCAGCGGGGTGCGGTACAATGAGCAGTTCTTC.

This clone was counted between two and nine times. J is TRBJ1-1 and V is TRBV6-2 or TRBV6-3; D possibly corresponds to TRBD1 (6 bases). Between the trimmed V and J ends, which lost 4 bases and 8 bases, there was a span of 20 bases. The germline V gene has CDR1 MNHEY and CDR2 SVGEGT. The CDR3 length is 15 residues. The CDR3 nucleotides are TGTGCCAGCAGTTCCAACCTACAGGGAGGGTCCGAAGCTTTCTTT. As protein: CASSSNLQGGSEAFF.

The rearrangement joins TRBV19 to TRBJ2-3; tentative D call: TRBD2 (6 bases). The V end lost 1 base, the J end lost 0 bases, and 11 bases lay between the germline ends. The CDR3 is 16 amino acids. Germline loops: CDR1 LNHDA, CDR2 SQIVND (reference sequence). CDR3: CASSIGSGRSTDTQYF. CDR3 DNA sequence: TGTGCCAGTAGTATAGGATCCGGGAGAAGCACAGATACGCAGTATTTT. Full variable domain (missing parts from reference TRBV19 and TRBJ2-3): DGGITQSPKYLFRKEGQNVTLSCEQNLNHDAMYWYRQDPGQGLRLIYYSQIVNDFQKGDIAEGYSVSREKKESFPLTVTSAQKNPTAFYLCASSIGSGRSTDTQYFGPGTRLTVL.

The genes are TRBV28 and TRBJ1-5, with D possibly TRBD1 on 5 matching bases. The CDR3 has 16 amino acids. Germline CDR1 and CDR2: MDHEN and SYDVKM. V was pared by 7 bases and J by 0 bases, with 16 bases between. The CDR3 loop is CASTPGGGHSNQPQHF. The CDR3 bases are TGTGCCAGCACGCCGGGGGGGGGTCATAGCAATCAGCCCCAGCATTTT. Looking up the rest from reference TRBV28 and TRBJ1-5 gives the full variable domain: DVKVTQSSRYLVKRTGEKVFLECVQDMDHENMFWYRQDPGLGLRLIYFSYDVKMKEKGDIPEGYSVSREKKERFSLILESASTNQTSMYLCASTPGGGHSNQPQHFGDGTRLSIL.

V gene TRBV28 combines with J gene TRBJ2-3; 8 bases are a match to TRBD2. CDR1 MDHEN and CDR2 SYDVKM come from the germline V gene. V shed 4 bases, J shed 1 base, and the junction held 4 bases outside the gene matches. This CDR3 comprises 15 residues. As DNA, the CDR3 is TGTGCCAGCAGTTCGACGGGGGGGGGCACAGATACGCAGTATTTT. This encodes CASSSTGGGTDTQYF. The whole variable domain, remainder taken from reference TRBV28 and TRBJ2-3, is DVKVTQSSRYLVKRTGEKVFLECVQDMDHENMFWYRQDPGLGLRLIYFSYDVKMKEKGDIPEGYSVSREKKERFSLILESASTNQTSMYLCASSSTGGGTDTQYFGPGTRLTVL.

This clone was detected once. This chain joins TRBV5-1 and TRBJ2-2; 9 bases are a match to TRBD1. The CDR3 covers 15 residues. V lost 7 bases and J lost 2; bases outside the gene matches: 6. Germline V gene sequence: CDR1 SGHRS, CDR2 YFSETQ. This CDR3 reads CASGRGQGNTGELFF. The CDR3 region has the DNA TGCGCCAGCGGGAGGGGACAGGGAAACACCGGGGAGCTGTTTTTT.

The chain combines TRBV28 with TRBJ2-3; D gene ambiguous. There are 15 residues in the CDR3. Germline V CDR1 and CDR2: MDHEN, SYDVKM. V gave up 3 bases and J gave up 2 bases, with 12 bases separating them. CDR3 region: CASSFALRNTDTQYF. CDR3 sequence (DNA): TGTGCCAGCAGTTTCGCACTGCGCAACACAGATACGCAGTATTTT. Combining the CDR3 with reference TRBV28 and TRBJ2-3 gives the whole variable domain DVKVTQSSRYLVKRTGEKVFLECVQDMDHENMFWYRQDPGLGLRLIYFSYDVKMKEKGDIPEGYSVSREKKERFSLILESASTNQTSMYLCASSFALRNTDTQYFGPGTRLTVL.

V usage is TRBV5-1 and J usage is TRBJ1-1; D is unresolved. The CDR3 is made up of 13 amino acids. Trimming removed 2 bases from V and 6 bases from J, with 11 bases in between. Germline V gene data show CDR1 as SGHRS and CDR2 as YFSETQ. The CDR3 DNA is TGCGCCAGCAGCTTCCAGGAGGGCGCTGAAGCTTTCTTT. Its protein product is CASSFQEGAEAFF.

The J gene is TRBJ2-5, the V gene TRBV6-2 or TRBV6-3; 8 bases agree with TRBD1. The V gene's germline CDR1 is MNHEY and CDR2 SVGEGT. The CDR3 spans 14 residues. With 3 bases clipped from V and 5 bases from J, the junction kept 5 bases outside the gene matches. Written as DNA, the CDR3 is TGTGCCAGCAGTTATAGCAGGGGGCCTGAGACCCAGTACTTC. Protein product: CASSYSRGPETQYF.

The rearrangement uses TRBV19 and TRBJ1-5; no clear D gene. With 4 bases removed from V and 3 bases from J, the gap between germline ends came to 16 bases. CDR1 and CDR2 (germline): LNHDA, SQIVND (reference sequence). The CDR3 extends over 16 amino acids. DNA of the CDR3: TGTGCCAGTAGTAACGCCGGGATTACAGACAATCAGCCCCAGCATTTT. Protein sequence: CASSNAGITDNQPQHF.

The CDR3 sequence: CASSERGADSGYTF. The CDR3 region has the DNA TGCGCCAGCAGTGAAAGGGGCGCGGATTCTGGCTACACCTTC. V gene TRBV10-2 combines with J gene TRBJ1-2; the D gene is possibly TRBD1 (5 bases). V lost 3 bases and J 7 bases, leaving 15 bases between the germline ends. The CDR3 sequence is 14 residues long. Germline CDR1 WSHSY, CDR2 SAAADI.

This chain uses TRBV5-6 with TRBJ2-7; D gene unclear. Trimming stripped 3 bases from V and 0 bases from J, with 10 bases between. The length of the CDR3 is 14 residues. Germline V lookup: CDR1 SGHDT, CDR2 YYEEEE. CDR3 protein: CASSSTDSSYEQYF. The CDR3 DNA follows: TGTGCCAGCAGCTCCACAGATAGCTCCTACGAGCAGTACTTC.

This clone was picked up a small number of times. This sequence joins TRBV24-1 and TRBJ1-2; D possibly corresponds to TRBD1 (5 bases). The CDR3 totals 15 residues. The germline gives CDR1 KGHDR, CDR2 SFDVKD. V lost 2 bases and J lost 4, with 13 bases in between. CDR3 loop: CATSDSRQGTYGYTF. CDR3 DNA: TGTGCCACCAGTGATTCGAGGCAGGGTACCTATGGCTACACCTTC.

This clone was seen only once. V usage is TRBV11-2 and J usage is TRBJ2-7; perhaps TRBD1 as D (5 bases). V was shortened by 1 base and J by 3 bases, with 7 bases between the two germline ends. Germline lookup yields CDR1 SGHAT and CDR2 FQNNGV. This CDR3 region has 13 residues. The CDR3 DNA is TGTGCCAGCAGCTTAGCGACAGACTACGAGCAGTACTTC. Translated: CASSLATDYEQYF.

V gene TRBV2 combines with J gene TRBJ2-7, with a tentative D call TRBD2 (5 bases). CDR3 length equals 14 residues. Germline V lookup: CDR1 SNHLY, CDR2 FYNNEI. V lost 4 bases and J lost 5, with 15 bases in between. CDR3 DNA: TGTGCCAGCAGTGTTAATTCTCTGAGGGACGAGCAGTACTTC. It translates to CASSVNSLRDEQYF. Based on the CDR3 plus reference TRBV2 and TRBJ2-7, the full variable domain is EPEVTQTPSHQVTQMGQEVILRCVPISNHLYFYWYRQILGQKVEFLVSFYNNEISEKSEIFDDQFSVERPDGSNFTLKIRSTKLEDSAMYFCASSVNSLRDEQYFGPGTRLTVT.

V gene TRBV3-1 (or the pseudogene TRBV3-2) combines with J gene TRBJ1-1, with D maybe TRBD1 (5 bases). The ends were cut back, 2 bases at V and 4 bases at J, with 17 bases in the middle. Germline V lookup: CDR1 LGHDT, CDR2 YNNKEL (reference sequence). The CDR3 runs to 16 residues. CDR3: CASSQKRPQGGTEAFF. CDR3 nucleotides: TGTGCCAGCAGCCAAAAAAGGCCCCAGGGTGGCACTGAAGCTTTCTTT.

The chain employs TRBV19 and TRBJ1-3; TRBD1 might be the D (5 bases). V was clipped by 2 bases and J by 0 bases, with 17 bases between them. Germline V gene lookup returns CDR1 LNHDA and CDR2 SQIVND (reference sequence). This CDR3 has 18 residues. The CDR3 loop is CASSINLQVGSSGNTIYF. CDR3 nucleotide sequence: TGTGCCAGTAGTATAAATCTACAGGTGGGATCCTCTGGAAACACCATATATTTT.